This TCR beta chain was sequenced for a study of pediatric ulcerative colitis. Per germline, CDR1 LNHDA and CDR2 SQIVND (reference sequence). The CDR3 extends over 16 amino acids. Trimming removed 5 bases from V and 3 bases from J, with 19 bases in between. This clone was observed once. Rectal tissue came from one to two pinch biopsies taken at colonoscopy. Profiling relied on immunoSEQ multiplex PCR, and the TCRdb table lists in-frame clones only, not all of them. This sample has some 35,000 clones, with around 80% found just once. The specimen was gut tissue. The V call is TRBV19, the J call TRBJ1-2; tentative D call: TRBD1 (5 bases). This TCR was sampled from a boy under 18 with mild ulcerative colitis. The CDR3 loop is CASSGRVNYGDYGYTF. The CDR3 DNA reads as TGTGCCAGTAGTGGCAGGGTCAACTATGGGGACTATGGCTACACCTTC. Drawing the rest from reference TRBV19 and TRBJ1-2, the complete variable domain is DGGITQSPKYLFRKEGQNVTLSCEQNLNHDAMYWYRQDPGQGLRLIYYSQIVNDFQKGDIAEGYSVSREKKESFPLTVTSAQKNPTAFYLCASSGRVNYGDYGYTFGSGTRLTVV.